Each of the 20 T cell receptor beta chains below was sequenced from the same sample in a study of blood T cells in healthy people across ages. Next came a second PCR, run for about 7 to 11 cycles, which used a sample-barcoded 5' primer along with a J-beta primer mix. From the 5' RACE reads, TCRdb called clonotypes with MiXCR, one entry per CDR3 protein. The sample shows 800,000 to 950,000 distinct CDR3 sequences, roughly 29% of them seen only once. The same data also contributed to another study, on T cells of mothers and their children.

The sample taken for sequencing was blood. The source is a woman in her thirties or forties in good health.

This clonotype was found many times. This chain joins TRBV4-1 and TRBJ1-2; perhaps TRBD1 as D (5 bases). V shed 1 base and J shed 0 bases, with 9 bases lying between them. CDR3 length equals 15 residues. Per germline, CDR1 MGHRA and CDR2 YSYEKL. DNA of the CDR3: TGCGCCAGCAGCCAAGTGGGGCACTCTAACTATGGCTACACCTTC. Translating it yields CASSQVGHSNYGYTF.

The sample holds one count of this clonotype. The genes are TRBV18 and TRBJ1-5, with D unclear. Trimming removed 8 bases from V and 7 bases from J, with 21 bases in between. This CDR3 comprises 15 residues. Germline V gives CDR1 KGHSH, CDR2 LQKENI. The CDR3 DNA follows: TGTGCCAGCAGTGAAATGAGAGAGGGAAGGCAGCCCCAGCATTTT. Its translation is CASSEMREGRQPQHF.

This clonotype was counted between two and nine times. The chain combines TRBV6-1 with TRBJ2-3; TRBD2 matches at 8 bases. This CDR3 has 14 residues. With 6 bases clipped from V and 2 bases from J, the junction kept 4 bases outside the gene matches. Looked up from germline, CDR1 is MNHNS and CDR2 is SASEGT. The CDR3 protein is CASRPGGFTDTQYF. The CDR3 DNA reads as TGTGCCAGCAGGCCGGGGGGGTTCACAGATACGCAGTATTTT.

This clonotype turned up a few times. The J gene is TRBJ1-4, the V gene TRBV7-2, with 7 bases aligning to TRBD1. Germline-derived CDR1 and CDR2 are SGHTA and FQGNSA. The CDR3 runs to 15 residues. The J segment lost 7 bases and the V segment lost 0 bases, leaving 5 bases of the junction unmatched. The CDR3 protein is CASSLAGQLSEKLFF. The DNA for the CDR3 is TGTGCCAGCAGCTTAGCGGGACAGTTGAGTGAAAAACTGTTTTTT.

Concerning this clonotype: A read error may produce the germline difference seen at one junction end. V gene TRBV7-2 combines with J gene TRBJ2-1; TRBD2 matches at 10 bases. The germline V gene encodes CDR1 SGHTA and CDR2 FQGNSA. CDR3 length: 15 amino acids. The CDR3 protein is CASSLLAGTSNEQFF. Here the CDR3 DNA reads TGTGCCAGTAGCTTACTAGCGGGAACGAGCAATGAGCAGTTCTTC.

A remark on this clonotype: This clone may be a read error of a much larger clone one base away. The rearrangement uses TRBV7-6 and TRBJ2-4, with D maybe TRBD2 (5 bases). The V gene lost 5 bases and the J gene lost 13 bases, with 24 bases spanning the gap. Germline lookup yields CDR1 SGHVS and CDR2 FNYEAQ. The CDR3 is 15 residues long. CDR3 nucleotide sequence: TGTGCCAGCAGCCTAATAGCGTCGTCCAGCGATGAGCAGTACTTC. This translates into CASSLIASSSDEQYF.

This clonotype was counted between two and nine times. The chain joins TRBV20-1 to TRBJ1-1; D is uncertain. The V gene lost 4 bases and the J gene lost 8 bases, with 11 bases spanning the gap. The germline V gene has CDR1 DFQATT and CDR2 SNEGSKA (reference sequence). The CDR3 has 11 residues. The CDR3 region has the DNA TGCAGTGCTATTTCCACCTGGGAAGCTTTCTTT. It codes for CSAISTWEAFF.

This clonotype was counted at least ten times. The chain links TRBV12-3 or TRBV12-4 to TRBJ1-1; D unresolved. The CDR3 loop spans 12 amino acids. Trimming removed 5 bases at V and 0 bases at J, with 4 bases between. The CDR3 nucleotides read TGTGCCAGCAGTCCCATGAACACTGAAGCTTTCTTT. It specifies CASSPMNTEAFF.

V and J are TRBV3-1 and TRBJ2-3; the D is unclear. This CDR3 is 14 amino acids long. Looked up from germline, CDR1 is LGHDT and CDR2 is YNNKEL (reference sequence). Trimming shortened V by 7 bases and J by 9 bases, and 20 bases separated the two germline ends. The CDR3 coding sequence is TGTGCCAGCACGCCGATGGCGGACCGACGGACGCAGTATTTT. This codes for CASTPMADRRTQYF.

Only one count was recorded for this clonotype. The conserved phenylalanine or tryptophan normally closing the CDR3 is absent here, so this likely arose from a read error. The chain joins TRBV2 to TRBJ2-1, with 10 bases identical to TRBD2. This CDR3 is built from 16 residues. Germline CDR1 SNHLY, CDR2 FYNNEI. The CDR3 DNA reads as TGTGCCAGCAGGAGGAGGGTAGCGGGGGGCACCAATGGGCAGTTCTGC. It is translated as CASRRRVAGGTNGQFC.

Points on this clonotype: This may come from a read error, since a much larger clone is one base off. This chain connects TRBV12-3 or TRBV12-4 to TRBJ2-2; no reliable D call. The length of the CDR3 is 12 residues. CDR3 coding DNA: TGTGTCAGCAGGCATCTATCCGGGGAGCTGTTTTTT. This codes for CVSRHLSGELFF.

With regard to this clonotype: Just one base apart from a much larger clone, this may be a read error. The CDR3 loop is CASSANSANTGEPFF. The CDR3 nucleotides are TGTGCCAGCAGCGCCAACAGTGCGAACACCGGGGAGCCGTTTTTT. The V and J genes are TRBV7-2 and TRBJ2-2, with D perhaps TRBD2 (5 bases). The CDR3 sequence is 15 residues long. Per germline, CDR1 SGHTA and CDR2 FQGNSA.

This clonotype was seen only once. In DNA form, the CDR3 reads TGTGCCAGTAGGACAGGAGGCTCGGACACTGAAGCTTTCTTT. Translating it yields CASRTGGSDTEAFF. The chain is built from TRBV19 and TRBJ1-1, with TRBD1 as a possible D gene (6 bases). CDR1 is LNHDA and CDR2 is SQIVND in the germline V gene (reference sequence). The CDR3 is made up of 14 amino acids. Trimming took 6 bases from V and 3 from J, leaving 14 bases between them.

This clonotype was seen a few times. The V gene is TRBV15, the J gene TRBJ2-3; D is possibly TRBD1 (5 bases). CDR1 is LNHNV and CDR2 is YYDKDF in the germline V gene (reference sequence). CDR3 length equals 16 residues. V lost 1 base and J 2 bases, leaving 13 bases between the germline ends. The CDR3 nucleotides are TGTGCCACCAGCAGAGGACCTAGACAGAACACAGATACGCAGTATTTT. It specifies CATSRGPRQNTDTQYF.

The gene calls are TRBV12-3 or TRBV12-4 and TRBJ1-1, with 12 bases fitting TRBD1. The CDR3 extends over 16 amino acids. With V trimmed by 1 base and J by 2 bases, 2 bases remained unmatched. This CDR3 is CASSLGGTGGNTEAFF. The CDR3 coding sequence is TGTGCCAGCAGTTTAGGTGGGACAGGGGGCAACACTGAAGCTTTCTTT.

In its sample, this clonotype was seen a few times. As DNA, the CDR3 is TGCGCCAGCAGCCACACTAAAAACTTTCGGGACAGGGGAAGCGAGCAGTACTTC. Translating gives CASSHTKNFRDRGSEQYF. The chain has TRBV4-1 and TRBJ2-7; 10 bases map to TRBD1. The CDR3 sequence is 18 residues long. Trimming removed 3 bases from V and 6 bases from J; junction bases left unmatched: 17. The V gene's germline CDR1 is MGHRA and CDR2 YSYEKL.

Only a few counts were recorded for this clonotype. J is TRBJ2-1 and V is TRBV5-6; D uncertain. The CDR3 length is 14 residues. V was trimmed by 3 bases and J by 7 bases, leaving 14 bases between them. Per the germline V gene, CDR1 is SGHDT and CDR2 is YYEEEE. The CDR3 DNA reads as TGTGCCAGCAGCTGGGATTTTGACGGAAATGAGCAGTTCTTC. Translation gives CASSWDFDGNEQFF.

This clonotype was detected a few times. V and J are TRBV12-3 or TRBV12-4 and TRBJ2-2, with D unresolved. The CDR3 sequence is 19 residues long. Trimming cost V 3 bases and J 3 bases, with 23 bases left between them. CDR3 sequence: CASSLYLSEELKYTGELFF. CDR3 DNA: TGTGCCAGCAGTTTGTACTTGTCCGAGGAGCTAAAATACACCGGGGAGCTGTTTTTT.

This clonotype was recorded many times. This chain uses TRBV12-3 or TRBV12-4 with TRBJ2-5, with 10 nucleotides matching TRBD2. V was clipped by 5 bases and J by 2 bases; unmatched bases: 14. The length of the CDR3 is 18 residues. The chain's CDR3 is CASSPLASGGIVQETQYF. CDR3 bases: TGTGCCAGCAGTCCCCTGGCTAGCGGGGGAATAGTGCAAGAGACCCAGTACTTC.

Regarding this clonotype: This clone may be a read error of a much larger clone one base away. The chain uses TRBV7-2 and TRBJ2-5; D tentatively fits TRBD1 or TRBD2 (6 bases each). The V end was cut by 5 bases, the J end by 11 bases, with 21 bases between. Germline CDR1 SGHTA, CDR2 FQGNSA. The CDR3 consists of 14 residues. The CDR3 nucleotides are TGTGCCAGCAGCCCGGGGGCGCAATGGGATGAGCAGTACTTC. Amino acid sequence: CASSPGAQWDEQYF.